Listed below are T cell receptor beta chains from one sample, sequenced in a study of T-cell reconstitution after alpha-beta-depleted transplantation in children. TCRdb re-analysed the PCR reads in MiXCR, keeping a single row per CDR3 protein. The sample records 200,000 to 300,000 distinct CDR3 sequences, around 12% being singletons. Sequences were derived from PBMCs from the stem cell graft donor, sampled from the stem cell graft. These receptors all stem from a human donor who donated a stem cell graft to a child with acute lymphoblastic leukemia. Both conserved end residues are trimmed from each CDR3. Fields, in order: CDR3 length, V gene, CDR3 protein.

CDR3 length: 13
V gene: TRBV19
CDR3 protein: ASQRGGRGGTEAF

CDR3 length: 11
V gene: TRBV28
CDR3 protein: ASSGPFPYEQY

CDR3 length: 11
V gene: TRBV5-1
CDR3 protein: ASSLGGQSGYT

CDR3 length: 12
V gene: TRBV3-1
CDR3 protein: ASSQRGDLRGYT

CDR3 length: 14
V gene: TRBV27
CDR3 protein: ASSPIAERASYEQY

CDR3 length: 12
V gene: TRBV9
CDR3 protein: ASSAYRGSDTQY

CDR3 length: 16
V gene: TRBV29-1
CDR3 protein: SVSLPLFGTEYYNEQF

CDR3 length: 11
V gene: TRBV19
CDR3 protein: ASSLMSEDEAF

CDR3 length: 12
V gene: TRBV5-1
CDR3 protein: ASSLAQGGGELF

CDR3 length: 11
V gene: TRBV20-1
CDR3 protein: SARDSFEGGYT

CDR3 length: 10
V gene: TRBV25-1
CDR3 protein: ASSAGMRTQY

CDR3 length: 14
V gene: TRBV7-7
CDR3 protein: ASSLGTGGLQETQY

CDR3 length: 11
V gene: TRBV2
CDR3 protein: ASSEVPHGSAF

CDR3 length: 12
V gene: TRBV7-2
CDR3 protein: ASSPRGGRETQY

CDR3 length: 13
V gene: TRBV20-1
CDR3 protein: SASRDRAPNQPQH

CDR3 length: 8
V gene: TRBV20-1
CDR3 protein: SARGEGYT

CDR3 length: 10
V gene: TRBV5-6
CDR3 protein: ASGQGRFGYT

CDR3 length: 12
V gene: TRBV4-3
CDR3 protein: ASSPGQGMDEQY

CDR3 length: 13
V gene: TRBV5-1
CDR3 protein: ASSLEQGGRDTQY

CDR3 length: 10
V gene: TRBV13
CDR3 protein: ASSDPSGEQY

CDR3 length: 10
V gene: TRBV5-5
CDR3 protein: ASSPSADTQY

CDR3 length: 13
V gene: TRBV9
CDR3 protein: ASSAKNRVLDEQY

CDR3 length: 18
V gene: TRBV18
CDR3 protein: ASSPRLRLAGGSSYNEQF

CDR3 length: 13
V gene: TRBV29-1
CDR3 protein: SVVGGDSGANVLT

CDR3 length: 14
V gene: TRBV20-1
CDR3 protein: SARDASGGEQETQY

CDR3 length: 13
V gene: TRBV27
CDR3 protein: ASTWSVGGNTEAF

CDR3 length: 10
V gene: TRBV27
CDR3 protein: ASSLSMHEQF

CDR3 length: 12
V gene: TRBV12-3/TRBV12-4
CDR3 protein: ASRTSGSTDTQY